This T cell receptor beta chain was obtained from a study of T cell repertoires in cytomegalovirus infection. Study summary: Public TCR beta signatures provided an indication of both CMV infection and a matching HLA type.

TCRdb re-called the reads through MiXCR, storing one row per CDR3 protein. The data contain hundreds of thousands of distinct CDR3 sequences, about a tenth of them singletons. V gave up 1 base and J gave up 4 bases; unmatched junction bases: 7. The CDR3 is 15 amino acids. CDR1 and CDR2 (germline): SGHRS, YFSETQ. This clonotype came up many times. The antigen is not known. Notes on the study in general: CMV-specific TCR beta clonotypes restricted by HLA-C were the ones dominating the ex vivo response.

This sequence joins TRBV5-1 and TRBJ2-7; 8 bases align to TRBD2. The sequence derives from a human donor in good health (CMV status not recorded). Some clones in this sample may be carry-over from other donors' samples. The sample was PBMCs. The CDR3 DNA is TGCGCCAGCAGCTTGATCGCGGGGGGCTCATACGAGCAGTACGTC. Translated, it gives CASSLIAGGSYEQYV.